These 3 T cell receptor beta chains came from one sample sequenced in a study of human T cells and chemical hapten exposure. TCRdb called the RACE reads again in MiXCR, with one record for every CDR3 protein. The sample lists some 110,000 distinct CDR3 sequences, 30% to 35% seen once, with around 2.8% in the top ten. The time point: patch test 3, about 24 weeks after DPC sensitization. Indicated treatment: therapeutic diphenylcyclopropenone sensitization with weekly scalp DPC. The sample in question was whole blood, obtained in connection with sensitization to the hapten diphenylcyclopropenone (DPC). The origin of the receptors is a man aged 35 to 55 with alopecia areata. Some clones in this sample may be carry-over from other donors' samples.

The chain is built from TRBV29-1 and TRBJ2-2; TRBD2 matches at 8 bases. Germline CDR1 and CDR2: SQVTM and ANQGSEA. V lost 2 bases and J lost 0; bases outside the gene matches: 8. CDR3 length equals 17 residues. The CDR3 sequence: CSVESGSNFANTGELFF. CDR3 sequence (DNA): TGCAGCGTTGAAAGCGGGAGTAACTTCGCGAACACCGGGGAGCTGTTTTTT.

The chain is built from TRBV2 and TRBJ2-7; TRBD2 aligns across 8 bases. The germline gives CDR1 SNHLY, CDR2 FYNNEI. The junction had 9 bases not matched to a gene; V was cut back by 6 bases and J by 2 bases. The CDR3 is 15 amino acids. DNA for the CDR3: TGTGCCAGCAGGCAACTCACTAGCGGAACCTACGAGCAGTACTTC. Translated, it gives CASRQLTSGTYEQYF.

V gene TRBV6-2 or TRBV6-3 combines with J gene TRBJ2-7; tentative D call: TRBD1 (6 bases). The CDR3 has 14 amino acids. Per germline, CDR1 MNHEY and CDR2 SVGEGT. Trimming shortened V by 5 bases and J by 2 bases, and 13 bases separated the two germline ends. The CDR3: CASSPLQGTYEQYF. CDR3 bases: TGTGCCAGCAGTCCTCTACAGGGTACCTACGAGCAGTACTTC.